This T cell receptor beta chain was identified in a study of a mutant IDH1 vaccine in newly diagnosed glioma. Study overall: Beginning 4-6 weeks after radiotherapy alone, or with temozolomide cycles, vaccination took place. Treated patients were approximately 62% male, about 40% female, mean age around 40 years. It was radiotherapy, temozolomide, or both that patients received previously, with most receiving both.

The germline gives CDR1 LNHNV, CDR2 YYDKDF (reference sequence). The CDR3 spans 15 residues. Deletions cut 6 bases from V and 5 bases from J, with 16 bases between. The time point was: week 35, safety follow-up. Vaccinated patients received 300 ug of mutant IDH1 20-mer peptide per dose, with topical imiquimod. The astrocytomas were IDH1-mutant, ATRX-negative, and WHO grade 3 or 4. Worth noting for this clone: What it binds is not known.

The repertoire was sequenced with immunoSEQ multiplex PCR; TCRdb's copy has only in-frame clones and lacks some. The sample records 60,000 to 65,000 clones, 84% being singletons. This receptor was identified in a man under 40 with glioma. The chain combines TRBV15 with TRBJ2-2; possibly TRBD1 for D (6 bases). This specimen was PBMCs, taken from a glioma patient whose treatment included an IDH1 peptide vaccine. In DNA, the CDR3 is TGTGCCACCAGGGTTCAGGGGCGCACAACCGGGGAGCTGTTTTTT. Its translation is CATRVQGRTTGELFF.